This T cell receptor (beta chain) was sequenced for a study of post-analysis software for immune sequencing data. Background on the study: The study covered relapsing-remitting, secondary progressive and progressive-relapsing courses of multiple sclerosis.

Unique molecular identifiers had been added to the TCR beta cDNA libraries. Input amounts of 1 to 10 million T cells were used. These gave about 500,000 cDNA molecules, so each molecule approximated one T cell. MiXCR, applied by TCRdb to the PCR reads, yields one record per CDR3 protein. Of some 690,000 distinct CDR3 sequences listed, around 64% are singletons. CDR3 length: 13 residues. The germline V gene has CDR1 SEHNR and CDR2 FQNEAQ (reference sequence). V lost 5 bases and J 6 bases, leaving 13 bases between the germline ends. Regarding this clonotype: Its antigen is as yet unknown.

Study-level findings and limits: Controls significantly exceeded multiple sclerosis patients in normalized Chao1 diversity. A few TRBV segments (TRBV5-6, TRBV5-1 and TRBV20-1 among them) occurred more frequently in patients than in controls. Under F measure analysis, samples from one preparation batch co-clustered strongly.

This chain uses TRBV7-9 with TRBJ1-1; D is unclear. The TCR comes from a girl aged 2-10 years with multiple sclerosis. The sample comprised blood. This chain's CDR3 is CASSPDEHPEAFF. The CDR3 coding sequence is TGTGCCAGCAGCCCCGATGAACACCCTGAAGCTTTCTTT.